The 9 T cell receptor beta chains listed next were all sequenced from one sample in a study of blood T cell repertoires in COVID-19. Some clones are missing from TCRdb's copy, which holds only in-frame ones; the method was immunoSEQ multiplex PCR. The sample lists a few hundred thousand clones; more than 85% were seen once. Sample: PBMCs or T cells enriched from blood (not recorded which). Receptors were obtained from a woman between 45 and 65 years old who had recovered from COVID-19.

V is TRBV2 and J is TRBJ1-5, with 10 bases that match TRBD1. Unmatched junction bases numbered 6, after V lost 6 bases and J lost 7 bases. The CDR3 is 14 residues long. The germline V gene encodes CDR1 SNHLY and CDR2 FYNNEI. The CDR3 reads CASSEDRGVQPQHF. In DNA, the CDR3 is TGTGCCAGCAGCGAGGACAGGGGGGTCCAGCCCCAGCATTTT.

On this clone itself: The germline gene is not matched at one end of the junction; a read error may be the cause. The chain is built from TRBV30 and TRBJ2-5, with D perhaps TRBD1 (6 bases). Looked up from germline, CDR1 is GTSNPN and CDR2 is SVGIG (reference sequence). The CDR3 runs to 13 residues. Here the CDR3 reads CAWTSWGRTTSDF. DNA of the CDR3: TGTGCCTGGACTTCCTGGGGGCGAACAACCTCCGACTTC.

This rearrangement joins TRBV18 to TRBJ1-1, with D possibly TRBD1 on 5 matching bases. This CDR3 spans 14 amino acids. Trimming removed 3 bases from V and 2 bases from J, with 10 bases in between. The germline gives CDR1 KGHSH, CDR2 LQKENI. The CDR3 protein is CASSPGRANTEAFF. CDR3 coding DNA: TGTGCCAGCTCACCCGGCAGGGCTAACACTGAAGCTTTCTTT.

The V gene is TRBV7-6, the J gene TRBJ1-5; D not certain. V lost 3 bases and J lost 6, with 15 bases in between. There are 15 residues in the CDR3. The germline V gene encodes CDR1 SGHVS and CDR2 FNYEAQ. The CDR3 DNA sequence: TGTGCCAGCAGCTTTGACTCTGGTTTCAGTCAGCCCCAGCATTTT. Amino acid sequence: CASSFDSGFSQPQHF.

V usage is TRBV5-4 and J usage is TRBJ2-2; a weak D match, TRBD2 (5 bases). Germline values: CDR1 SGHNT, CDR2 YYREEE (reference sequence). The CDR3 is 15 residues long. V was trimmed by 9 bases and J by 4 bases, leaving 19 bases between them. This chain's CDR3 is CANSGLPGSTGELFF. CDR3 in DNA: TGTGCCAACTCGGGCCTACCGGGAAGCACCGGGGAGCTGTTTTTT.

The chain combines TRBV18 with TRBJ2-3; D is uncertain. From germline, CDR1 is KGHSH and CDR2 LQKENI. CDR3 length equals 13 residues. V dropped 2 bases and J dropped 3 bases, with 6 bases sitting between them. CDR3 loop: CASSPGTTDTQYF. CDR3 in DNA: TGTGCCAGCTCACCAGGCACAACAGATACGCAGTATTTT.

The table lists this clone with a count of one. The V and J genes are TRBV5-8 and TRBJ1-6; 8 bases line up with TRBD1. CDR3 length: 17 amino acids. Germline loops: CDR1 SGHTS, CDR2 YDEGEE. V lost 3 bases, J lost 5 bases, and 10 bases stayed unmatched. This chain's CDR3 is CASSYTQGARNNSPLHF. In DNA form, the CDR3 reads TGTGCCAGCAGCTACACGCAGGGGGCGCGAAATAATTCACCCCTCCACTTT.

In this sample, this clone turned up once. V usage is TRBV7-9 and J usage is TRBJ1-6; D gene ambiguous. Germline V gives CDR1 SEHNR, CDR2 FQNEAQ (reference sequence). The V gene lost 5 bases and the J gene lost 0 bases, with 14 bases spanning the gap. This CDR3 spans 17 amino acids. The chain's CDR3 is CASSPHGESSYNSPLHF. CDR3 bases: TGTGCCAGCAGCCCCCACGGGGAGAGCTCCTATAATTCACCCCTCCACTTT.

The chain's CDR3 is CASSPSRVAGELFF. CDR3 DNA: TGTGCCAGCAGTCCCTCCCGCGTGGCCGGGGAGCTGTTTTTT. This rearrangement joins TRBV28 to TRBJ2-2, with no clear D. V dropped 5 bases and J dropped 6 bases, with 13 bases sitting between them. CDR1 MDHEN and CDR2 SYDVKM come from the germline V gene. The CDR3 has 14 amino acids.